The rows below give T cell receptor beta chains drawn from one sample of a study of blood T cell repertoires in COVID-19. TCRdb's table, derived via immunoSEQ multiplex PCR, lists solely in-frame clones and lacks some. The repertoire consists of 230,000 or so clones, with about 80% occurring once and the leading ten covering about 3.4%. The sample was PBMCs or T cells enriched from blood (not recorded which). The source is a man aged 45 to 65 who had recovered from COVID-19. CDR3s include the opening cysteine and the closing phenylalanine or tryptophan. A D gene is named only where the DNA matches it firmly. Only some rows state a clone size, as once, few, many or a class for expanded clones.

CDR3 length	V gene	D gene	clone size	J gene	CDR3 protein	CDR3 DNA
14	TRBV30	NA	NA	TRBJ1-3	CAWSKGLGGNTIYF	TGTGCCTGGAGTAAGGGACTGGGCGGAAACACCATATATTTT
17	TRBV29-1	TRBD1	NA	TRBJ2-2	CSVEGSDRGFYTGELFF	TGCAGCGTTGAGGGCTCGGACAGGGGGTTTTACACCGGGGAGCTGTTTTTT
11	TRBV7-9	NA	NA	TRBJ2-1	CASGLPPEQFF	TGTGCCAGCGGACTACCTCCTGAGCAGTTCTTC
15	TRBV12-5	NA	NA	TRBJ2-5	CASGGVSGDQETQYF	TGTGCTAGTGGGGGGGTTAGCGGAGACCAAGAGACCCAGTACTTC
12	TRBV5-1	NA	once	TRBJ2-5	CASSLSGETQYF	TGCGCCAGCAGCTTATCAGGAGAGACCCAGTACTTC
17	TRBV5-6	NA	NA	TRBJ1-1	CASSSGQPDVKRTEAFF	TGTGCCAGCAGTTCAGGACAGCCGGACGTAAAGCGAACTGAAGCTTTCTTT
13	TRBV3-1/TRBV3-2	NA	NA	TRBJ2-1	CASSQATQDEQFF	TGTGCCAGCAGCCAGGCAACACAGGATGAGCAGTTCTTC
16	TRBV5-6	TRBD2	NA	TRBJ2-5	CASSPGSGGSQETQYF	TGTGCCAGCAGCCCCGGAAGCGGGGGCTCCCAAGAGACCCAGTACTTC
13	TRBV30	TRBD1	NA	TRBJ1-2	CAFETGANYGYTF	TGTGCCTTTGAAACAGGGGCTAACTATGGCTACACCTTC
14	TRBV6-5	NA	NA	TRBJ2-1	CALSGEFSYNEQFF	TGTGCCCTCTCGGGGGAGTTCTCCTACAATGAGCAGTTCTTC
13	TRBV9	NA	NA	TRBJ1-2	CASSPPAGNGYTF	TGTGCCAGCAGCCCTCCCGCAGGGAACGGCTACACCTTC
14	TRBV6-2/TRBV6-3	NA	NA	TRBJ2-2	CASSQTRATGELFF	TGTGCCAGCAGTCAGACCAGGGCCACCGGGGAGCTGTTTTTT
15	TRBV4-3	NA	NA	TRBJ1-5	CASSQGIQGNQPQHF	TGCGCCAGCAGCCAAGGAATTCAGGGGAATCAGCCCCAGCATTTT
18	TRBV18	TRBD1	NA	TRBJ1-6	CASSLRQGPTEDNSPLHF	TGTGCCAGCTCACTCCGACAGGGCCCCACCGAAGATAATTCACCCCTCCACTTT
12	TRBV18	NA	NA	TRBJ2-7	CASSRVGDEQYF	TGTGCCAGCTCACGGGTCGGGGACGAGCAGTACTTC
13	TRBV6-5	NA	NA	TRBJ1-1	CASSYTRNTEAFF	TGTGCCAGCAGTTACACGAGGAACACTGAAGCTTTCTTT
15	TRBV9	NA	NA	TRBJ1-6	CASSVEDRLNSPLHF	TGTGCCAGCAGCGTAGAAGACAGGTTAAATTCACCCCTCCACTTT
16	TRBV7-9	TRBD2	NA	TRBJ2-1	CASSLSLAGSYNEQFF	TGTGCCAGCAGCTTATCGCTAGCGGGATCGTACAATGAGCAGTTCTTC
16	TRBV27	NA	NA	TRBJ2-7	CASSLSPGRGSYEQYF	TGTGCCAGCAGTTTATCCCCCGGCCGAGGCTCCTACGAGCAGTACTTC
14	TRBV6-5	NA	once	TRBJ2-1	CAAAQGSSYNEQFF	TGTGCCGCCGCCCAGGGGAGCTCCTACAATGAGCAGTTCTTC
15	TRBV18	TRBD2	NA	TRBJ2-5	CATLPGAGDQETQYF	TGTGCCACCCTCCCTGGGGCGGGGGACCAAGAGACCCAGTACTTC
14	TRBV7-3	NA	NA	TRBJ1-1	CASSPQGTGTEAFF	TGTGCCAGCAGCCCGCAGGGGACGGGCACTGAAGCTTTCTTT
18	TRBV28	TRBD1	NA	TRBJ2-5	CASNRGQGLSAVMGTQYF	TGTGCCAGCAACCGGGGACAGGGCTTGTCGGCGGTCATGGGGACCCAGTACTTC
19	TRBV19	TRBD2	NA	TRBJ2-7	CASSLPRIHWLADYYEQYF	TGTGCCAGTAGCCTCCCACGCATCCACTGGCTAGCGGATTACTACGAGCAGTACTTC
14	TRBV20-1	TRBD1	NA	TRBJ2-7	CSASLGTATYEQYF	TGCAGTGCTAGTTTAGGGACAGCGACGTACGAGCAGTACTTC
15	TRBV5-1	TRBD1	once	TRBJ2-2	CASRGGASNTGELFF	TGCGCCAGCAGAGGGGGCGCCTCAAACACCGGGGAGCTGTTTTTT
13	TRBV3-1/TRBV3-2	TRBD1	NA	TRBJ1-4	CASSQNRGEKLFF	TGTGCCAGCAGCCAAAACAGGGGGGAAAAACTGTTTTTT
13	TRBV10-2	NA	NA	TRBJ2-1	CASREITYNEQFF	TGCGCCAGCAGGGAGATTACCTACAATGAGCAGTTCTTC
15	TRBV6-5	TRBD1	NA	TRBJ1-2	CASVKAGTANYGYTF	TGTGCCAGCGTAAAGGCGGGGACAGCTAACTATGGCTACACCTTC
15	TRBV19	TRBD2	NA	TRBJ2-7	CASSIGLAGAYEQYF	TGTGCCAGTAGTATCGGACTAGCGGGGGCCTACGAGCAGTACTTC
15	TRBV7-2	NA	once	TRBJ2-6	CASRQDFSGANVLTF	TGTGCCAGCAGACAAGACTTCTCTGGGGCCAACGTCCTGACTTTC
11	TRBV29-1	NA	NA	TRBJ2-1	CSVEETIEQFF	TGCAGCGTTGAAGAGACTATCGAGCAGTTCTTC
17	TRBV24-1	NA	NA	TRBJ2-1	CATSDLGGGLKGNEQFF	TGTGCCACCAGTGATTTGGGCGGGGGCCTAAAAGGGAATGAGCAGTTCTTC
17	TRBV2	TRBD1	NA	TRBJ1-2	CASRNRDSFVREAGYTF	TGTGCCAGCAGAAATAGGGACAGTTTTGTGCGGGAAGCGGGCTACACCTTC